A single sample gave rise to the 20 T cell receptor beta chains below, sequenced in a study of low-dose radiotherapy and immunotherapy resistance in tumors. Time point meaning: before trial treatment. Alpha and beta chains were covered, as first-strand cDNA relied on TRAV- and TRBV-specific primers. With a constant-region primer and a V-primer adapter, TCRs were subjected to about 20 PCR cycles of amplification. MiXCR was run by TCRdb on the reads, yielding one entry per CDR3 protein. The table shows roughly 60,000 distinct CDR3 sequences, with 20% to 25% occurring only once. This material consisted of PBMCs, taken before treatment. Source of these receptors: a male donor with prostate cancer.

Ten or more counts support this clonotype. The chain joins TRBV20-1 to TRBJ1-1; the D is unclear. The V end was cut by 6 bases, the J end by 7 bases, with 12 bases between. This CDR3 contains 11 residues. CDR1 and CDR2 from the germline V gene are DFQATT and SNEGSKA (reference sequence). The CDR3 DNA sequence: TGCAGTGCCATTCCCCGACTTGAAGCTTTCTTT. It is translated as CSAIPRLEAFF.

This clonotype was counted many times. The chain carries TRBV5-1 and TRBJ1-1; perhaps TRBD1 as D (5 bases). Trimming shortened V by 1 base and J by 1 base, and 8 bases separated the two germline ends. The germline V gene encodes CDR1 SGHRS and CDR2 YFSETQ. The CDR3 extends over 14 amino acids. The DNA for the CDR3 is TGCGCCAGCAGCTTGCAGGGATCGAACACTGAAGCTTTCTTT. Amino acids: CASSLQGSNTEAFF.

This clonotype was found many times. The genes are TRBV2 and TRBJ2-7, with D perhaps matching TRBD1 (6 bases). CDR1 is SNHLY and CDR2 is FYNNEI in the germline V gene. This CDR3 comprises 14 residues. V lost 8 bases and J 0 bases, leaving 14 bases between the germline ends. The CDR3 coding sequence is TGTGCCAGCTCACGGGACACAAGCTCCTACGAGCAGTACTTC. Encoded protein: CASSRDTSSYEQYF. The full variable domain, rest sourced from reference TRBV2 and TRBJ2-7, is EPEVTQTPSHQVTQMGQEVILRCVPISNHLYFYWYRQILGQKVEFLVSFYNNEISEKSEIFDDQFSVERPDGSNFTLKIRSTKLEDSAMYFCASSRDTSSYEQYFGPGTRLTVT.

At least ten counts were recorded for this clonotype. The rearrangement links TRBV6-2 or TRBV6-3 to TRBJ2-1; 10 bases agree with TRBD1. V gave up 5 bases and J gave up 5 bases; unmatched junction bases: 3. Looked up from germline, CDR1 is MNHEY and CDR2 is SVGEGT. This CDR3 is 14 amino acids long. This chain's CDR3 is CASSVDRGHNEQFF. CDR3 DNA sequence: TGTGCCAGCAGTGTTGACAGGGGGCACAATGAGCAGTTCTTC.

This clonotype was counted a few times. The chain combines TRBV5-1 with TRBJ2-6, with D perhaps being TRBD1 or TRBD2 (6 bases each). The CDR3 length is 17 residues. Trimming removed 4 bases at V and 0 bases at J, with 14 bases between. The germline V gene encodes CDR1 SGHRS and CDR2 YFSETQ. The chain's CDR3 is CASSGGTPGSGANVLTF. The DNA of the CDR3 is TGCGCCAGCAGCGGAGGGACACCGGGCTCTGGGGCCAACGTCCTGACTTTC.

This clonotype was seen ten or more times. The rearrangement links TRBV2 to TRBJ2-7, with TRBD1 matching over 8 bases. CDR3 length: 15 amino acids. Germline values: CDR1 SNHLY, CDR2 FYNNEI. V dropped 2 bases and J dropped 6; count of bases not matched to a gene: 9. For the CDR3, the DNA is TGTGCCAGCAGTGAAAGGGCCAGGGGGCTTCCCGAGCAGTACTTC. It yields the protein CASSERARGLPEQYF.

The chain uses TRBV11-2 and TRBJ2-2; the D gene is possibly TRBD2 (6 bases). Trimming took 2 bases from V and 1 from J, leaving 11 bases between them. CDR1 is SGHAT, CDR2 FQNNGV, per germline. The CDR3 has 16 residues. The CDR3 DNA reads as TGTGCCAGCAGCTTATTACGACTAGGGAACACCGGGGAGCTGTTTTTT. This sequence encodes CASSLLRLGNTGELFF. The full variable domain, completed using reference TRBV11-2 and TRBJ2-2, is EAGVAQSPRYKIIEKRQSVAFWCNPISGHATLYWYQQILGQGPKLLIQFQNNGVVDDSQLPKDRFSAERLKGVDSTLKIQPAKLEDSAVYLCASSLLRLGNTGELFFGEGSRLTVL.

This clonotype occurred many times. This chain joins TRBV3-1 and TRBJ2-1, with TRBD1 matching over 9 bases. V was clipped by 4 bases and J by 8 bases; unmatched bases: 12. There are 16 residues in the CDR3. The germline V gene has CDR1 LGHDT and CDR2 YNNKEL (reference sequence). CDR3 DNA: TGTGCCAGCAGCCCTCACCGGGACAGGGTTCCGGATGAGCAGTTCTTC. Its protein is CASSPHRDRVPDEQFF.

Notes on this clonotype: A far larger clone is just one base off, so this is likely a read error. The V and J genes are TRBV15 and TRBJ2-1, with 9 bases that match TRBD1. This CDR3 spans 18 amino acids. Unmatched junction bases numbered 18, after V lost 2 bases and J lost 10 bases. In germline, CDR1 is LNHNV, CDR2 YYDKDF (reference sequence). The CDR3 DNA is TGTGCCACCAGCAGACATCCCGGCGGACAGGGGACCTTCTACGAGCAGTTCTTC. This sequence encodes CATSRHPGGQGTFYEQFF.

The rearrangement uses TRBV5-1 and TRBJ1-2, with TRBD1 matching 9 bases. Germline assignment: CDR1 SGHRS and CDR2 YFSETQ. Trimming cost V 0 bases and J 0 bases; bases outside gene matches: 6. This CDR3 has 17 amino acids. In DNA form, the CDR3 reads TGCGCCAGCAGCTTGGAGGGACAGGGATCAACTAACTATGGCTACACCTTC. This sequence encodes CASSLEGQGSTNYGYTF.

This clonotype was recorded at least ten times. The chain combines TRBV6-2 or TRBV6-3 with TRBJ2-1; possible D gene TRBD2, 6 bases. The CDR3 is made up of 16 amino acids. V lost 0 bases and J 9 bases, leaving 18 bases between the germline ends. CDR1 is MNHEY, CDR2 SVGEGT, per germline. The CDR3 reads CASSYSKELAVLEQFF. Here the CDR3 DNA reads TGTGCCAGCAGTTACTCGAAGGAGTTAGCGGTGCTTGAGCAGTTCTTC.

In its sample, this clonotype was seen a few times. The chain has TRBV19 and TRBJ2-3; 7 nucleotides line up with TRBD2. This CDR3 is 16 amino acids long. CDR1 is LNHDA and CDR2 is SQIVND in the germline V gene (reference sequence). V was clipped by 6 bases and J by 0 bases; unmatched bases: 9. This CDR3 is CASSPWGRASTDTQYF. In DNA, the CDR3 is TGTGCCAGTAGCCCCTGGGGGAGGGCTAGCACAGATACGCAGTATTTT.

This clonotype was counted ten times or more. The chain joins TRBV29-1 to TRBJ2-7; TRBD1 aligns across 8 bases. After removal of 4 bases from V and 7 bases from J, the junction contained 15 bases not matched to a gene. Looked up from germline, CDR1 is SQVTM and CDR2 is ANQGSEA. The CDR3 runs to 15 residues. The CDR3 sequence: CSVGARPGGSEEQYF. Here the CDR3 DNA reads TGCAGCGTTGGAGCCCGGCCAGGGGGCTCTGAAGAGCAGTACTTC.

CDR3 sequence: CATSRDRGGEGQPQHF. The CDR3 nucleotides are TGTGCCACCAGCAGAGATCGGGGGGGAGAAGGTCAGCCCCAGCATTTT. The J gene is TRBJ1-5, the V gene TRBV15; tentatively, D is TRBD1 (5 bases). Germline CDR1 is LNHNV and CDR2 is YYDKDF (reference sequence). This CDR3 has 16 residues. The ends were cut back, 0 bases at V and 6 bases at J, with 15 bases in the middle.

V is TRBV2 and J is TRBJ2-7; no reliable D call. The CDR3 is 16 amino acids. The V gene's germline CDR1 is SNHLY and CDR2 FYNNEI. V lost 3 bases and J 3 bases, leaving 18 bases between the germline ends. The CDR3 here is CASSEVLAEANYEQYF. The DNA for the CDR3 is TGTGCCAGCAGTGAGGTGCTCGCAGAAGCTAACTACGAGCAGTACTTC.

Many counts were recorded for this clonotype. The J gene is TRBJ2-3, the V gene TRBV29-1, with 9 bases lining up with TRBD1. In germline, CDR1 is SQVTM, CDR2 ANQGSEA. The CDR3 totals 14 residues. The V segment lost 7 bases and the J segment 4 bases; nucleotides outside the gene matches: 9. The CDR3 spells CSATGQGMADTQYF. CDR3 nucleotides: TGCAGCGCCACCGGACAGGGGATGGCAGATACGCAGTATTTT.

The table lists this clonotype with many counts. The V call is TRBV12-3 or TRBV12-4, the J call TRBJ2-1; 8 bases map to TRBD2. Unmatched junction bases numbered 9, after V lost 3 bases and J lost 5 bases. This CDR3 is built from 16 residues. DNA of the CDR3: TGTGCCAGCAGTTTTGGGACTAGGAGAGGAAACAATGAGCAGTTCTTC. This translates into CASSFGTRRGNNEQFF.

This clonotype has at least ten counts. The chain is built from TRBV6-2 or TRBV6-3 and TRBJ2-2, with unresolved D. Trimming removed 5 bases from V and 0 bases from J, with 13 bases in between. The length of the CDR3 is 16 residues. Germline V CDR1 and CDR2: MNHEY, SVGEGT. CDR3 amino acids: CASSELAGSNTGELFF. The CDR3 coding sequence is TGTGCCAGCAGTGAACTCGCAGGCTCGAACACCGGGGAGCTGTTTTTT.

Many counts were recorded for this clonotype. The CDR3 is CASRRGGQPQHF. DNA of the CDR3: TGTGCCAGCAGACGGGGAGGACAGCCCCAGCATTTT. This chain connects TRBV27 to TRBJ1-5, with D hard to call. V lost 6 bases and J lost 7, with 10 bases in between. The CDR3 extends over 12 amino acids. Germline lookup yields CDR1 MNHEY and CDR2 SMNVEV (reference sequence).

The table lists this clonotype with many counts. The rearrangement uses TRBV20-1 and TRBJ2-7; D not resolved. This CDR3 spans 14 amino acids. Germline assignment: CDR1 DFQATT and CDR2 SNEGSKA (reference sequence). Trimming stripped 4 bases from V and 0 bases from J, with 13 bases between. For the CDR3, the DNA is TGCAGTGCTATAGCTCCGAGGAGCTCCTACGAGCAGTACTTC. This sequence encodes CSAIAPRSSYEQYF.